Shown below are 21 T cell receptor beta chains from a single sample sequenced in a study of shared clonotypes between healthy human individuals. Measured with immunoSEQ multiplex PCR; TCRdb has only the in-frame clones, and not every one. The repertoire consists of about 960,000 clones, with around 80% occurring once and the leading ten covering roughly 1.5%. Specimen: memory CD4+ T cells sorted from blood. The subset was: CD45RA-negative fraction. These receptors all stem from a man between 18 and 29 years old in good health.

The V gene is TRBV21-1, the J gene TRBJ2-5. TRBV21-1 is given as a pseudogene. CDR3 length: 18 amino acids. CDR3 amino acids: CASSNTETESSLQETQYF. The CDR3 DNA sequence: TGTGCCAGCAGCAATACAGAGACGGAGTCTTCCCTCCAAGAGACCCAGTACTTC.

The rearrangement joins TRBV12-5 to TRBJ2-1; TRBD2 matches at 10 bases. The length of the CDR3 is 17 residues. Germline V gene sequence: CDR1 LGHNT, CDR2 FRNRAP. The V gene end was trimmed by 2 bases and the J gene end by 2 bases; junction bases not matched to a gene: 6. DNA for the CDR3: TGTGCTAGTGGTTTGTTCCTAGCGGGAGACACCTACAATGAGCAGTTCTTC. It yields the protein CASGLFLAGDTYNEQFF.

The V and J genes are TRBV10-2 and TRBJ2-1, with 9 nucleotides matching TRBD2. Losses at the gene ends were 8 bases for V and 9 bases for J; bases not matched to a gene: 11. CDR3 size: 14 residues. Germline V gives CDR1 WSHSY, CDR2 SAAADI. This CDR3 reads CASGRREGRGEQFF. CDR3 DNA: TGCGCCAGCGGCCGGCGGGAGGGAAGGGGTGAGCAGTTCTTC.

This rearrangement joins TRBV5-6 to TRBJ1-1; 12 positions agree with TRBD1. The V segment lost 4 bases and the J segment 4 bases; nucleotides outside the gene matches: 8. The V gene's germline CDR1 is SGHDT and CDR2 YYEEEE. This CDR3 is 16 amino acids long. The CDR3 DNA reads as TGTGCCAGCAGCGGGGACAGGGGGCGCGAGGCCACTGAAGCTTTCTTT. Translated, it gives CASSGDRGREATEAFF.

The chain uses TRBV28 and TRBJ1-2, with a tentative D call TRBD1 (6 bases). Germline CDR1 and CDR2: MDHEN and SYDVKM. V lost 5 bases, J lost 6 bases, and 19 bases lay in between. This CDR3 spans 15 amino acids. The CDR3 DNA reads as TGTGCCAGCAGTATTAGTCCAGGGGCAGTCGATGGCTACACCTTC. This encodes CASSISPGAVDGYTF.

This chain connects TRBV7-3 to TRBJ2-6; TRBD1 matches at 7 bases. Germline V CDR1 and CDR2: SGHTA, FQGTGA. The CDR3 totals 17 residues. Trimming at V came to 5 bases and at J to 4 bases, leaving 11 bases not matched to a gene. The CDR3: CASSAAPGQAGANVLTF. The CDR3 coding sequence is TGTGCCAGCAGCGCTGCGCCCGGACAGGCGGGGGCCAACGTCCTGACTTTC.

The chain uses TRBV10-3 and TRBJ1-3; D unresolved. V was pared by 0 bases and J by 6 bases, with 9 bases between. This CDR3 comprises 14 residues. Germline CDR1 ENHRY, CDR2 SYGVKD. CDR3 in amino acids: CAISESNGKNTIYF. The CDR3 DNA is TGTGCCATCAGTGAGTCGAACGGGAAAAACACCATATATTTT.

The chain carries TRBV28 and TRBJ2-3, with TRBD1 matching over 7 bases. Germline lookup yields CDR1 MDHEN and CDR2 SYDVKM. The CDR3 has 15 amino acids. The V and J ends lost 5 bases and 3 bases, in that order; junction bases with no gene match: 8. CDR3 sequence: CASSVGTANTDTQYF. CDR3 DNA: TGTGCCAGCAGTGTCGGGACAGCTAATACAGATACGCAGTATTTT.

V gene TRBV9 combines with J gene TRBJ2-2; TRBD1 matches 8 bases. Trimming removed 3 bases from V and 1 base from J; junction bases left unmatched: 14. The germline V gene has CDR1 SGDLS and CDR2 YYNGEE. The CDR3 sequence is 19 residues long. CDR3 residues: CASSARFRPGQENTGELFF. CDR3 bases: TGTGCCAGCAGCGCTCGATTTAGACCGGGACAGGAGAACACCGGGGAGCTGTTTTTT.

The J gene is TRBJ1-5, the V gene TRBV7-8; 7 bases are a match to TRBD1. The germline gives CDR1 SGHVS, CDR2 FQNEAQ. The J segment lost 4 bases and the V segment lost 7 bases, leaving 10 bases of the junction unmatched. The CDR3 runs to 15 residues. The CDR3 bases are TGTGCCAGCACCCCAGGGACAGCTCATAATCAGCCCCAGCATTTT. This sequence encodes CASTPGTAHNQPQHF.

There are a few counts of this clone. The chain couples TRBV4-1 to TRBJ1-6; no reliable D call. V lost 1 base and J lost 7, with 14 bases in between. The CDR3 covers 16 residues. Germline V CDR1 and CDR2: MGHRA, YSYEKL. CDR3 loop: CASSQGQELINSPLHF. CDR3 DNA: TGCGCCAGCAGCCAAGGGCAGGAACTTATAAATTCACCCCTCCACTTT.

The chain uses TRBV11-3 and TRBJ1-1; possible D gene TRBD1, 5 bases. The CDR3 spans 13 residues. The germline V and J ends were trimmed by 8 bases and 0 bases, with 10 bases remaining between them. In germline, CDR1 is SGHNT, CDR2 YENEEA. CDR3 protein: CASSGGMNTEAFF. CDR3 bases: TGTGCCAGCTCCGGGGGAATGAACACTGAAGCTTTCTTT.

The V call is TRBV30, the J call TRBJ1-3, with D perhaps TRBD1 (6 bases). CDR3 length: 12 residues. Germline CDR1 is GTSNPN and CDR2 is SVGIG (reference sequence). Trimming took off 6 bases at V and 3 bases at J, with 9 bases between the two ends. The CDR3 DNA is TGTGCCTGTCGACAGGTTGGAAACACCATATATTTT. It yields the protein CACRQVGNTIYF. Full variable domain (missing parts from reference TRBV30 and TRBJ1-3): SQTIHQWPATLVQPVGSPLSLECTVEGTSNPNLYWYRQAAGRGLQLLFYSVGIGQISSEVPQNLSASRPQDRQFILSSKKLLLSDSGFYLCACRQVGNTIYFGEGSWLTVV.

This chain connects TRBV28 to TRBJ2-7; 10 nucleotides agree with TRBD2. Losses at the gene ends were 5 bases for V and 0 bases for J; bases not matched to a gene: 4. The CDR3 spans 15 residues. Germline CDR1 reads MDHEN; CDR2 reads SYDVKM. Here the CDR3 reads CASSPSGGLSYEQYF. The CDR3 DNA is TGTGCCAGCAGTCCTAGCGGGGGACTCTCCTACGAGCAGTACTTC.

This clone has only one observation. The V call is TRBV6-5, the J call TRBJ1-6, with D tentatively TRBD1 (6 bases). This CDR3 is 13 amino acids long. CDR1 MNHEY and CDR2 SVGAGI come from the germline V gene. Trimming took 0 bases from V and 10 from J, leaving 7 bases between them. The CDR3 coding sequence is TGTGCCAGCAGTTACTCTGACAGGTCACCCCTCCACTTT. This gives the protein CASSYSDRSPLHF.

The gene calls are TRBV5-1 and TRBJ1-2; D is possibly TRBD1 (5 bases). Trimming removed 2 bases from V and 2 bases from J, with 10 bases in between. The length of the CDR3 is 14 residues. Germline V gives CDR1 SGHRS, CDR2 YFSETQ. In DNA form, the CDR3 reads TGCGCCAGCAGCTTCCGGGACGGAAACTATGGCTACACCTTC. This gives the protein CASSFRDGNYGYTF.

The J gene is TRBJ2-4, the V gene TRBV7-9; the D gene is possibly TRBD1 (5 bases). Trimming took 3 bases from V and 2 from J, leaving 8 bases between them. This CDR3 has 14 residues. Germline CDR1 reads SEHNR; CDR2 reads FQNEAQ (reference sequence). In DNA, the CDR3 is TGTGCCAGCAGCTTGGGGCCTCCCAAAAACATTCAGTACTTC. It encodes CASSLGPPKNIQYF. Together with reference TRBV7-9 and TRBJ2-4, the CDR3 gives the full variable domain: DTGVSQNPRHKITKRGQNVTFRCDPISEHNRLYWYRQTLGQGPEFLTYFQNEAQLEKSRLLSDRFSAERPKGSFSTLEIQRTEQGDSAMYLCASSLGPPKNIQYFGAGTRLSVL.

The rearrangement links TRBV9 to TRBJ2-1, with 9 nucleotides matching TRBD1. There are 16 residues in the CDR3. The germline CDR1 and CDR2 sequences are SGDLS and YYNGEE. The ends lost 4 bases at V and 0 bases at J; junction bases unmatched: 5. DNA of the CDR3: TGTGCCAGCAGCACCCGACAGGGGGTCTCCTACAATGAGCAGTTCTTC. Its protein product is CASSTRQGVSYNEQFF.

V gene TRBV11-2 combines with J gene TRBJ1-1; D perhaps matches TRBD1 (6 bases). The CDR3 contains 14 residues. Trimming pared 4 bases from V and 2 bases from J, leaving 11 bases between. Germline lookup yields CDR1 SGHAT and CDR2 FQNNGV. The CDR3 nucleotides are TGTGCCAGCAGCTCCGGGACATCTAACACTGAAGCTTTCTTT. It encodes CASSSGTSNTEAFF.

Regarding this clone: In the same sample, other DNA sequences code for this CDR3. The gene calls are TRBV5-1 and TRBJ2-5; D not resolved. The CDR3 runs 11 residues. V lost 0 bases and J lost 5, with 2 bases in between. The germline V gene has CDR1 SGHRS and CDR2 YFSETQ. The CDR3: CASSLEETQYF. In nucleotides, the CDR3 is TGCGCCAGCAGCTTGGAGGAGACCCAGTACTTC.

This clone was detected ten times or more. The chain combines TRBV19 with TRBJ2-2; D possibly uses TRBD1 or TRBD2 (5 bases each). There are 15 residues in the CDR3. Germline V lookup: CDR1 LNHDA, CDR2 SQIVND (reference sequence). The V gene lost 3 bases and the J gene lost 4 bases, with 12 bases spanning the gap. The CDR3 region is CASSMERGTTGELFF. The CDR3 nucleotides are TGTGCCAGTAGTATGGAACGAGGGACCACCGGGGAGCTGTTTTTT.